The TCR beta chain described here comes from a study of shared clonotypes between healthy human individuals. The overall study: The people who gave samples were a couple of women and a few men aged 18 to 49. Whole-study results and caveats: Tissue TCR repertoires likely differ from these blood-only repertoires.

Clones were read by immunoSEQ multiplex PCR, and TCRdb kept only the in-frame ones, dropping some. The profile shows roughly 2.5 million clones, roughly nine tenths of them singletons. The V gene's germline CDR1 is WSHSY and CDR2 SAAADI. CDR3 length: 13 residues. V dropped 0 bases and J dropped 9 bases, with 6 bases sitting between them. Study donors comprised healthy, HIV-negative adults devoid of recent acute infection or vaccination. Researchers partitioned CD4+ cells into CD45RA+ naive and CD45RA-negative memory subsets. Comments on this clone: Antigen: not known.

The clonotype comes from a man aged 18-30 years in good health. This chain connects TRBV10-2 to TRBJ1-6; D ambiguous. The sequenced material came from naive CD4+ T cells sorted from blood. The subset: CD45RA+ positively selected. The CDR3 loop reads CASSESAPSPLHF. The CDR3 nucleotides are TGCGCCAGCAGTGAGTCGGCACCTTCACCCCTCCACTTT.